Given below is one T cell receptor beta chain in context. These data are taken from a study of blood T cell repertoires in COVID-19. Overall study: The study drew acute and convalescent COVID-19 samples from the United States, Italy and Spain.

Source study methods: Reference gene primers were amplified, and this amplification served to estimate nucleated cell counts. Measured with immunoSEQ multiplex PCR; TCRdb has only the in-frame clones, and not every one. Clonal size and the V and J genes are those of that table, whereas D and trimming came from the DNA. The profile shows tens of thousands of clones, roughly 85% of them singletons. The CDR3 has 15 residues. J was trimmed by 5 bases and V by 4 bases; bases with no gene match: 10. Germline loops: CDR1 SGHRS, CDR2 YFSETQ. V usage is TRBV5-1 and J usage is TRBJ2-7, with TRBD1 matching over 9 bases. The sequence was obtained from a human donor in a cohort sampled during active COVID-19. Sample: peripheral blood. CDR3 nucleotide sequence: TGCGCCAGCAGCCCGCGGACAGGGGTTACGGACGAGCAGTACTTC. Amino acid sequence: CASSPRTGVTDEQYF.